These 17 T cell receptor beta chains were sequenced from one sample in a study of Ad26.COV2.S vaccination and SARS-CoV-2 variants. Only in-frame clones appear in the TCRdb table, and some are missing; sequencing was by immunoSEQ multiplex PCR. Of some 250,000 clones listed, 85% to 90% are singletons. Sample treatment: 15 to 20 received Ad26.COV2.S at low or high dose, single or two shots; roughly five received placebo; per-sample allocation not given. Following the first vaccine or placebo injection, samples were taken on day 63. The input for sequencing was peripheral blood, taken in a trial of Ad26.COV2.S vaccine versus placebo. The receptor set was obtained from a person aged 18-60 years who received the Ad26.COV2.S COVID-19 vaccine or a placebo.

The chain links TRBV27 to TRBJ2-3; TRBD1 is a possible D gene (5 bases). CDR3 length equals 14 residues. Between the trimmed V and J ends, which lost 5 bases and 0 bases, there was a span of 9 bases. Germline values: CDR1 MNHEY, CDR2 SMNVEV (reference sequence). The CDR3 reads CASSETVSTDTQYF. The DNA of the CDR3 is TGTGCCAGCAGTGAGACAGTAAGCACAGATACGCAGTATTTT.

The V call is TRBV7-2, the J call TRBJ2-2; D gene uncertain. V was clipped by 1 base and J by 4 bases, with 10 bases between them. CDR1 and CDR2 (germline): SGHTA, FQGNSA. The CDR3 length is 15 residues. The CDR3: CASSLVTLTTGELFF. The CDR3 DNA follows: TGTGCCAGCAGCTTAGTGACCCTGACCACCGGGGAGCTGTTTTTT. The variable domain in full, with the rest retrieved from reference TRBV7-2 and TRBJ2-2, is GAGVSQSPSNKVTEKGKDVELRCDPISGHTALYWYRQSLGQGLEFLIYFQGNSAPDKSGLPSDRFSAERTGGSVSTLTIQRTQQEDSAVYLCASSLVTLTTGELFFGEGSRLTVL.

Details on this clone: The same CDR3 is also encoded by other DNA sequences in this sample. V gene TRBV7-9 combines with J gene TRBJ2-5; D call uncertain. V was cut by 5 bases and J by 3 bases, with 4 bases left in between. In germline, CDR1 is SEHNR, CDR2 FQNEAQ (reference sequence). The length of the CDR3 is 11 residues. This CDR3 is CASSPKETQYF. In DNA form, the CDR3 reads TGTGCCAGCAGCCCAAAAGAGACCCAGTACTTC.

This chain links TRBV5-5 with TRBJ2-5; the D is unclear. The CDR3 spans 13 residues. Trimming took off 0 bases at V and 5 bases at J, with 8 bases between the two ends. From germline, CDR1 is SGHKS and CDR2 YYEKEE (reference sequence). The CDR3 sequence: CASSLVGFETQYF. The CDR3 coding sequence is TGTGCCAGCAGCTTGGTGGGGTTCGAGACCCAGTACTTC. Filled out from reference TRBV5-5 and TRBJ2-5, the complete variable domain reads DAGVTQSPTHLIKTRGQQVTLRCSPISGHKSVSWYQQVLGQGPQFIFQYYEKEERGRGNFPDRFSARQFPNYSSELNVNALLLGDSALYLCASSLVGFETQYFGPGTRLLVL.

The chain uses TRBV29-1 and TRBJ2-3, with a possible D match to TRBD2 (6 bases). CDR1 is SQVTM, CDR2 ANQGSEA, per germline. Trimming shortened V by 7 bases and J by 4 bases, and 24 bases separated the two germline ends. The CDR3 totals 16 residues. CDR3 amino acids: CSALPEGRTSADTQYF. DNA of the CDR3: TGCAGCGCTTTGCCAGAAGGGAGGACGAGCGCAGATACGCAGTATTTT.

CDR3 bases: TGTGCCAGCACCGGGGGCGGGGGCATAAACGAGCAGTACTTC. It yields the protein CASTGGGGINEQYF. The chain carries TRBV7-2 and TRBJ2-7, with a possible D match to TRBD2 (7 bases). There are 14 residues in the CDR3. Germline CDR1 reads SGHTA; CDR2 reads FQGNSA. Trimming cost V 7 bases and J 5 bases, with 18 bases left between them. The variable domain in full, completed from reference TRBV7-2 and TRBJ2-7, reads GAGVSQSPSNKVTEKGKDVELRCDPISGHTALYWYRQSLGQGLEFLIYFQGNSAPDKSGLPSDRFSAERTGGSVSTLTIQRTQQEDSAVYLCASTGGGGINEQYFGPGTRLTVT.

V and J are TRBV7-9 and TRBJ2-1; 14 nucleotides agree with TRBD2. This CDR3 region has 15 residues. CDR1 and CDR2 from the germline V gene are SEHNR and FQNEAQ (reference sequence). Trimming at V came to 5 bases and at J to 7 bases, leaving 4 bases not matched to a gene. CDR3 sequence: CASSLRTSGRNEQFF. In nucleotides, the CDR3 is TGTGCCAGCAGCCTAAGGACTAGCGGGAGGAATGAGCAGTTCTTC. Drawing the rest from reference TRBV7-9 and TRBJ2-1, the complete variable domain is DTGVSQNPRHKITKRGQNVTFRCDPISEHNRLYWYRQTLGQGPEFLTYFQNEAQLEKSRLLSDRFSAERPKGSFSTLEIQRTEQGDSAMYLCASSLRTSGRNEQFFGPGTRLTVL.

The chain couples TRBV7-3 to TRBJ2-3; D is tentatively TRBD1 or TRBD2 (6 bases each). Trimming pared 5 bases from V and 1 base from J, leaving 16 bases between. Germline CDR1 reads SGHTA; CDR2 reads FQGTGA. This CDR3 is built from 16 residues. The CDR3 here is CASSLEGGGGTDTQYF. CDR3 nucleotides: TGTGCCAGCAGCCTAGAGGGGGGCGGGGGCACAGATACGCAGTATTTT.

This chain connects TRBV6-6 to TRBJ1-2; no firm D call. Germline V gives CDR1 MNHNY, CDR2 SVGAGI (reference sequence). The V end was cut by 2 bases, the J end by 4 bases, with 8 bases between. CDR3 length: 13 residues. The CDR3, as DNA: TGTGCCAGCAGTTACGCCCTTACCTATGGCTACACCTTC. The encoded protein is CASSYALTYGYTF.

V usage is TRBV5-3 and J usage is TRBJ1-4, with 8 nucleotides matching TRBD1. TRBV5-3 is treated as an ORF (open reading frame) with a function not yet certain. The CDR3 spans 14 residues. The J segment lost 7 bases and the V segment lost 4 bases, leaving 6 bases of the junction unmatched. CDR3 coding DNA: TGTGCCAGAAGCCCTCGAGACAGGGGTGAAAAACTGTTTTTT. This encodes CARSPRDRGEKLFF.

The V call is TRBV6-1, the J call TRBJ1-2; TRBD1 matches at 8 bases. The CDR3 is 15 residues long. CDR1 is MNHNS, CDR2 SASEGT, per germline. V was clipped by 1 base and J by 7 bases; unmatched bases: 8. CDR3 DNA sequence: TGTGCCAGCAGTGAAGAAGTGGGCAGGGGGCCTGGCTACACCTTC. Its translation: CASSEEVGRGPGYTF.

The rearrangement uses TRBV9 and TRBJ2-1; TRBD2 might be the D (5 bases). The V gene's germline CDR1 is SGDLS and CDR2 YYNGEE. This CDR3 region has 15 residues. V was cut by 0 bases and J by 8 bases, with 15 bases left in between. The CDR3 loop is CASSVGGLDWDEQFF. The DNA for the CDR3 is TGTGCCAGCAGCGTAGGAGGGCTTGATTGGGATGAGCAGTTCTTC.

V is TRBV7-2 and J is TRBJ2-4; 8 positions match TRBD2. Germline values: CDR1 SGHTA, CDR2 FQGNSA. The CDR3 is 17 amino acids. Germline trimming cut 3 bases from V and 1 base from J; bases unmatched to any gene: 8. Here the CDR3 reads CASSFPWGGRAKNIQYF. The DNA of the CDR3 is TGTGCCAGCAGCTTTCCCTGGGGCGGGAGGGCCAAAAACATTCAGTACTTC.

CDR3 region: CASTRSTGGWETQYF. CDR3 in DNA: TGTGCCAGCACCCGTTCGACGGGGGGATGGGAGACCCAGTACTTC. The genes are TRBV28 and TRBJ2-5, with 7 bases matching TRBD2. CDR1 and CDR2 from the germline V gene are MDHEN and SYDVKM. There are 15 residues in the CDR3. Losses at the gene ends were 7 bases for V and 5 bases for J; bases not matched to a gene: 13.

The chain uses TRBV19 and TRBJ2-5, with 10 bases lining up with TRBD2. The CDR3 runs to 16 residues. The germline V gene encodes CDR1 LNHDA and CDR2 SQIVND (reference sequence). The V segment lost 3 bases and the J segment 5 bases; nucleotides outside the gene matches: 9. The CDR3 sequence: CASSILAGGQRETQYF. In nucleotides, the CDR3 is TGTGCCAGTAGTATTTTAGCGGGGGGCCAAAGGGAGACCCAGTACTTC.

This chain links TRBV14 with TRBJ2-7; TRBD2 agrees at 8 bases. This CDR3 spans 16 amino acids. After removal of 4 bases from V and 4 bases from J, the junction contained 12 bases not matched to a gene. Germline loops: CDR1 SGHDN, CDR2 FVKESK. The CDR3 sequence is CASSRRAGLAGYEQYF. In nucleotides, the CDR3 is TGTGCCAGCAGCCGCCGGGCTGGACTAGCAGGATACGAGCAGTACTTC.

V and J are TRBV6-5 and TRBJ2-5; 7 nucleotides agree with TRBD1. The CDR3 consists of 15 residues. The V gene's germline CDR1 is MNHEY and CDR2 SVGAGI. V shed 5 bases and J 1 base; nucleotides not matched to a gene: 7. CDR3 sequence: CASSNPTGTQETQYF. The DNA of the CDR3 is TGTGCCAGCAGTAACCCGACAGGGACCCAAGAGACCCAGTACTTC.